A selection of T cell receptor beta chains follows, all from one sample in a study of blood T cell repertoires in COVID-19. The data were produced by immunoSEQ multiplex PCR, yet TCRdb's version contains in-frame clones alone and is incomplete. The profile shows some 350,000 clones, more than 85% of them singletons. Sequencing was performed on peripheral blood. The receptors derive from a human donor in a cohort sampled during active COVID-19. The CDR3 runs from the conserved cysteine through the conserved F or W. A D gene is named only where the DNA matches it firmly. Size tells how often a clone was seen (once, few, many) or the class of an expanded clone, and some rows leave it out.

>15|TRBV5-4|NA|TRBD2|TRBJ2-2
TGTGCCAGCAGCTCCCGGGGGGGCGCGGGCGGGGAGCTGTTTTTT
CASSSRGGAGGELFF
>15|TRBV7-9|few|NA|TRBJ1-1
TGTGCCAGCAGCTCGGCCAGGGGAGGGGACACTGAAGCTTTCTTT
CASSSARGGDTEAFF
>15|TRBV5-1|NA|TRBD2|TRBJ2-1
TGCGCCAGCAGCAGTTCTAGCGGGAGTTACAATGAGCAGTTCTTC
CASSSSSGSYNEQFF
>13|TRBV6-5|NA|NA|TRBJ2-7
TGTGCCACCAGGAACGAGGGCCTCTACGAGCAGTACTTC
CATRNEGLYEQYF
>14|TRBV6-5|NA|NA|TRBJ1-5
TGTGCCAGCAGTTACTTACGAGGGGGTCAGCCCCAGCATTTT
CASSYLRGGQPQHF
>15|TRBV6-5|NA|TRBD2|TRBJ2-7
TGTGCCAGCAGTCGACAGTGGACTAGCTCCTACGAGCAGTACTTC
CASSRQWTSSYEQYF
>13|TRBV28|NA|NA|TRBJ2-7
TGTGCCAGCGGGGGGACTCCGATTTTTGAGCAGTACTTC
CASGGTPIFEQYF
>14|TRBV7-8|NA|NA|TRBJ1-2
TGTGCCAGCAGCGAGAGCACAGGGAACTATGGCTACACCTTC
CASSESTGNYGYTF
>19|TRBV7-6|NA|TRBD2|TRBJ2-5
TGTGCCAGCAGCATCCGCCGGCGGCTTCGGACTAGCGGGAAAGAGACCCAGTACTTC
CASSIRRRLRTSGKETQYF
>16|TRBV7-9|NA|TRBD2|TRBJ2-1
TGTGCCAGCAGCCAGACTAGCGGGAGTCCTCTCGGTGAGCAGTTCTTC
CASSQTSGSPLGEQFF
>14|TRBV18|few|NA|TRBJ1-1
TGTGCCAGCTCAATACAGGGCCCAAACACTGAAGCTTTCTTT
CASSIQGPNTEAFF
>15|TRBV2|NA|TRBD1|TRBJ1-2
TGTGCCAGCAGTGTCTCTCAGGCAGGGGGCGATGGCTACACCTTC
CASSVSQAGGDGYTF
>12|TRBV12-3/TRBV12-4|NA|NA|TRBJ2-7
TGTGCCAGCAGCCGTACGGGGGGCCAGCAGTACTTC
CASSRTGGQQYF
>14|TRBV28|once|NA|TRBJ1-5
TGTGCCAGCAGTTTCAGATATAGCAATCAGCCCCAGCATTTT
CASSFRYSNQPQHF
>12|TRBV29-1|NA|TRBD2|TRBJ2-7
TGCAGCGTTGGGGCTAGCGGGAGCCTTCAGTACTTC
CSVGASGSLQYF
>13|TRBV5-1|NA|NA|TRBJ2-7
TGCGCCAGCAGCTTGGAAGGACAGCCCCGGCAGTACTTC
CASSLEGQPRQYF
>17|TRBV9|NA|NA|TRBJ2-2
TGTGCCAGCAGCGTAGCGGGGTCAGGGGTTGTCACCGGGGAGCTGTTTTTT
CASSVAGSGVVTGELFF
>16|TRBV5-4|NA|TRBD2|TRBJ2-2
TGTGCCAGCAGCCCCGGACTAGCGGAGGGAAGCGGGGAGCTGTTTTTT
CASSPGLAEGSGELFF
>13|TRBV5-4|NA|NA|TRBJ1-4
TGTGCCAGCAGCCTCGGGGGTAATGAAAAACTGTTTTTT
CASSLGGNEKLFF
>14|TRBV3-1/TRBV3-2|NA|NA|TRBJ2-1
TGTGCCAGCAGCCAACTAGCTCAAAGGAATGAGCAGTTCTTC
CASSQLAQRNEQFF
>13|TRBV9|NA|NA|TRBJ1-1
TGTGCCAGCAGCGTAGTGGGAGCCACTGAAGCTTTCTTT
CASSVVGATEAFF
>15|TRBV28|NA|TRBD1|TRBJ2-3
TGTGCCAGCAGCTCAACAGGGGGCATTACAGATACGCAGTATTTT
CASSSTGGITDTQYF
>14|TRBV27|NA|NA|TRBJ1-1
TGTGCCAGCAGTTTAGGAACAGGGTCCACTGAAGCTTTCTTT
CASSLGTGSTEAFF
>14|TRBV11-2|NA|NA|TRBJ1-1
TGTGCCAGCAGCTTTAAGGGACTTAGCACTGAAGCTTTCTTT
CASSFKGLSTEAFF
>17|TRBV7-3|NA|TRBD2|TRBJ2-5
TGTGCCAGCAGCCGAAGCGGGGGGGCAGACGCAAGGGAGACCCAGTACTTC
CASSRSGGADARETQYF
>14|TRBV2|NA|NA|TRBJ1-1
TGTGCCAGCAGTGAATGGCGGCAGAACACTGAAGCTTTCTTT
CASSEWRQNTEAFF
>15|TRBV7-2|NA|TRBD2|TRBJ2-1
TGTGCCAGCAGCTTGTTTAGCGGGGAGTACAATGAGCAGTTCTTC
CASSLFSGEYNEQFF
>13|TRBV29-1|NA|NA|TRBJ1-5
TGCAGCGTAGGACAGAATTTAAATCAGCCCCAGCATTTT
CSVGQNLNQPQHF
>16|TRBV19|NA|NA|TRBJ1-1
TGTGCCAGTAGCCAGGGTAGGCCTCCAATGAACACTGAAGCTTTCTTT
CASSQGRPPMNTEAFF
>18|TRBV3-1/TRBV3-2|NA|TRBD2|TRBJ2-7
TGTGCCAGCAGCCCGAATCACTATCTAGCGGCCACACCCTACGAGCAGTACTTC
CASSPNHYLAATPYEQYF
>14|TRBV7-3|NA|NA|TRBJ2-1
TGTGCCAGCAGCTTAGAACCCAGTTACAATGAGCAGTTCTTC
CASSLEPSYNEQFF
>15|TRBV7-3|NA|TRBD2|TRBJ2-1
TGTGCCAGCAGCCCGAGCGGGGGGTTAAACAATGAGCAGTTCTTC
CASSPSGGLNNEQFF
>16|TRBV4-1|NA|TRBD2|TRBJ2-1
TGCGCCAGCAGCCATCGCGGGGGGGCCCCAACCAATGAGCAGTTCTTC
CASSHRGGAPTNEQFF
>15|TRBV5-1|NA|NA|TRBJ1-5
TGCGCCAGCAGCTTGTCGGGGGACAGCAATCAGCCCCAGCATTTT
CASSLSGDSNQPQHF
>14|TRBV19|NA|TRBD1|TRBJ1-5
TGTGCCAGTAGGCGACAGGGGGCGCATCAGCCCCAGCATTTT
CASRRQGAHQPQHF
>16|TRBV4-1|NA|NA|TRBJ1-2
TGCGCCAGCAGCCAAGGGTTCGGCAGGGGATTGGCTAGTAGCACCTTC
CASSQGFGRGLASSTF
>15|TRBV7-2|once|NA|TRBJ1-4
TGTGCCAGCAGGGCGAGAGGGACATCCGGTGAAAAACTGTTTTTT
CASRARGTSGEKLFF
>17|TRBV5-6|few|TRBD2|TRBJ2-1
TGTGCCAGCAGCTTAGGGACTAGCGGGATGTTTATTGCTAGGCAGTTCTTC
CASSLGTSGMFIARQFF
>18|TRBV20-1|NA|TRBD2|TRBJ2-3
TGCAGTGCTAGTGATTTTCTCGCGGGAGGGCCGAAGGGGGATACGCAGTATTTT
CSASDFLAGGPKGDTQYF
>15|TRBV30|NA|TRBD1|TRBJ1-6
TGTGCCAGTTCCGCCCGGGACAGTTATAATTCACCCCTCCACTTT
CASSARDSYNSPLHF
>16|TRBV2|few|TRBD1|TRBJ1-6
TGTGCCAGCAGTGGAGGTACGACAGGGTTCAATTCACCCCTCCACTTT
CASSGGTTGFNSPLHF
>15|TRBV5-5|NA|TRBD1|TRBJ1-1
TGTGCCAGCAGCCCAGGACAGGGCGCGCACACTGAAGCTTTCTTT
CASSPGQGAHTEAFF
>14|TRBV11-1|once|NA|TRBJ2-1
TGTGCCAGCAGTTCCGCGACAGGTTACAATGAGCAGTTCTTC
CASSSATGYNEQFF
>14|TRBV30|few|TRBD1|TRBJ2-2
TGTGCCTGGACCAGGGGGCCGGGAACCGGGGAGCTGTTTTTT
CAWTRGPGTGELFF
>18|TRBV7-2|NA|TRBD2|TRBJ2-2
TGTGCCAGCAGCCCATGGTTAGCGGGGGGGCGGTGGACCGGGGAGCTGTTTTTT
CASSPWLAGGRWTGELFF
>14|TRBV7-8|NA|TRBD1|TRBJ2-5
TGTGCCAGCAGCCCAGGGACAGGCTACGAGACCCAGTACTTC
CASSPGTGYETQYF